The T cell receptor (beta chain) under discussion was sequenced for a study of T cell responses to AZD1222 COVID-19 vaccine. Study-wide background: Second doses that came at about 4 or about 12 weeks were put together. Study results and caveats: Mapped onto spike, vaccine-associated CD4 TCRs spanned it and were dominant at 160-218 and 743-854. Just five or six AZD1222 recipients were seropositive at baseline. Clonal diversity was possibly underestimated; the donors were predominantly white British and more often female.

About this clone: Antigen: not known.

V lost 0 bases and J lost 3; bases outside the gene matches: 4. Germline V gene sequence: CDR1 SGDLS, CDR2 YYNGEE. The CDR3 is 16 residues long. Some clones are missing from TCRdb's copy, which holds only in-frame ones; the method was immunoSEQ multiplex PCR. In the table there are fewer than 110,000 clones, around 91% of which are singletons. This sequence joins TRBV9 and TRBJ2-3, with 10 nucleotides matching TRBD2. This TCR was sampled from an adult in good health. Sequencing used peripheral blood, obtained on day 0 of AZD1222 vaccination. In DNA form, the CDR3 reads TGTGCCAGCAGCGTAGCAGCGGGGGGGACAACAGATACGCAGTATTTT. This translates into CASSVAAGGTTDTQYF.